This T cell receptor beta chain was sequenced for a study of cytomegalovirus exposure and HLA in healthy donors (dated by TCRdb to 2016 to 2017). Notes on the research overall: An earlier analysis of approximately 550 of the donors reported more than 250 Gb of sequence data and around 120 million unique TCR beta sequences from some 180 million T cells. Among the roughly 390 genotyped donors, around 81% belonged to the genetic ancestry cluster associated with self-reported Caucasian donors. The later analysis used no new phenotypic data to find candidate immune exposures, relying instead on TCR beta sequences and their occurrence across donors. Approximately 330 gigabases of sequencing data and approximately 91 million unique TCR sequences made up an early release that covered roughly 670 HLA-typed donors. Genome-wide SNP genotypes for about 65% of the roughly 670 donors were used in a later genetic analysis, which treated that subset as a discovery cohort. The study combined high-throughput TCR immunosequencing, statistical association of individual TCRs with disease status, and machine learning to predict cytomegalovirus infection status. The number of typed donors differed by locus: roughly 629-640 for A, B, C, DRB1 and DQB1; 500 to 550 for DQA1; around 580 for DPA1; and 450 to 480 for DPB1. An earlier analysis of 450 to 750 of the donors used high-throughput TCR beta sequencing to judge whether each TCR beta V gene segment behaved as functional or pseudogenic. Every discovery cohort repertoire had been produced on one sequencing platform. A later analysis re-examined previously published TCR beta repertoires from 600 to 700 donors and added high-resolution HLA genotyping to investigate patterns of TCR occurrence. On average, roughly 200,000 unique TCR beta nucleotide sequences were sequenced per donor among 350 to 400 genotyped donors of the cohort, with around 19% of those sequences being non-productive. In addition to the first cohort of around 670 subjects, a separate validation cohort of some 120 different subjects was used. Using immunosequencing, the study profiled T cell repertoires from 666 subjects and related those repertoires to cytomegalovirus serostatus. HLA typing covered class I and class II loci at four-digit resolution. Donor age, sex, ethnicity and CMV serostatus were collected together with the repertoire data. Several DR-DQ haplotypes were treated as single units for association and clustering because of strong linkage in the cohort. The aim of the study was to test whether cataloging public T cell receptors could identify signatures of past pathogen exposure.

Library construction relied on the immunoSEQ multiplex PCR assay. For the multiplex PCR, a mixture combining 60 forward primers for TCR Vbeta segments and 13 reverse primers for TCR Jbeta segments was used. The CDR3 region of rearranged TCR beta genes was amplified from genomic DNA with a multiplex PCR assay. Amplified TCR beta libraries were sequenced as 87-base-pair reads on the Illumina HiSeq System. The original pipeline was this. Across the 670 or so repertoires, a later analysis counted tens of millions of unique TCR beta chains, 9.5 million to 12 million of which were shared by at least two donors. Raw reads were error-corrected and collapsed into unique sequences with a nearest-neighbor algorithm that merged closely related sequences to remove PCR and sequencing errors. To assign V, D and J gene segments, CDR3 sequences were aligned to IMGT reference sequences. Each retained sequence needed at least a six-nucleotide match to both a V gene segment and a J gene segment. Rearrangements were called productive when the CDR3 lacked stop codons and stayed in frame with V and J; all others were non-productive. CDR3 was defined according to IMGT convention as the region running from the second conserved V-encoded cysteine to the conserved J-encoded phenylalanine. The earlier analysis of some 580 of the donors excluded any sequence lacking an unambiguous match to a single V gene segment. In an earlier analysis of several hundred of the donors, a V segment was called functional when productive rearrangements were above 56.7%, and segregating when the standard deviation between donors exceeded 5%. To diagnose cytomegalovirus status from the catalog of TCR beta chain sequences, a statistical classification framework was built. In a later analysis, TCR nucleotide sequences were compared against IMGT/GENE-DB human TR gene sequences so that V and J genes could be assigned. A later analysis assigned CDR3 sequences and most-parsimonious VDJ recombination scenarios with the TCRdist pipeline. In a later analysis, each TCR beta chain was defined by its CDR3 amino acid sequence together with its V-gene family, and reads without a unique V-gene family were excluded. To address suspected cross-contamination and a sequencing artifact, a later analysis removed a few hundred highly shared, low-generation-probability nucleotide sequences. For each public chain, a later analysis derived a clonal expansion index from normalized ranks of inferred template counts within each repertoire. In a later analysis, generation probabilities were computed using a VDJ recombination model fitted to out-of-frame rearrangements, and the results were checked against IGoR. In a later analysis, hypergeometric tests were used to score TCR-TCR, TCR-HLA and TCR-CMV co-occurrence, with a repertoire-size bias correction applied to TCR pairs. To estimate false discovery rates, a later analysis permuted the HLA or CMV assignments 20 times. A later analysis grouped co-occurring TCRs with DBSCAN, adding TCRdist sequence similarity when clustering within HLA-allele-positive subsets. For co-occurrence clustering, repertoires with fewer than 30,000 or more than 120,000 public chains were excluded, along with five or six repertoires with anomalous nucleotide sharing. This is the immuneACCESS table as TCRdb keeps it, with only in-frame sequences that have V and J called. A part of the clones is gone; compared with another copy, unresolved V genes explain less than half, and the rest is unexplained. The D gene and trimming were derived from the DNA, and the V and J assignments and clone size from that table. The sample includes 90,000 to 150,000 clones, with over 75% observed a single time. The top ten constitute around 4% of the sample.

CDR3 length: 21 amino acids, cysteine to phenylalanine. Only the CDR3 region is kept as DNA, spanning 63 bases read in frame from base 1. About this clone: Its specific antigen is unknown. No much larger clonotype is one base removed from it; base qualities were not supplied.

The cohort consisted of 600 to 750 healthy bone marrow donors. All cohort members were sampled while nominally healthy, although unrecorded immune exposures were likely present. CMV serostatus was positive for about 290 and negative for about half of the 666 cohort members, and was not recorded for this donor. Each donor provided a peripheral blood sample, and peripheral blood mononuclear cells were used for TCR beta sequencing. The Qiagen DNeasy Blood Extraction Kit was used to extract genomic DNA from the blood cell samples. Summary of the overall study and its limitations: The authors suggested that the approach could potentially be generalized to other disease states and immunological phenotypes. Because HLA typing was unavailable for some donors at each locus, only the typed subset was used in association tests. In a later genetic analysis, fewer N-insertions in productive TCRs were reported among donors in an Asian-associated ancestry cluster than the approximately 630-donor mean. The study listed 164 TCR beta chains as associated with cytomegalovirus. An association between a missense DCLRE1C variant and V-gene and J-gene trimming of TCR beta chains was found in a later genetic analysis and replicated in an independent cohort. Broadly in line with IMGT annotations, most TCR beta V segments showed up in productive rearrangements about 87% or about 30% of the time in an earlier analysis of several hundred of the donors. Across donors, most TCR sequences were observed very rarely, whereas some public TCRs were present in many individuals. The cohort was sequenced for TCR beta chains only, and without alpha or paired-chain data the features that could be detected were limited. According to a later analysis, most CMV-associated TCR beta chains appeared to be HLA-restricted, and the HLA associations seemed to be driven largely by CMV exposure. In a later analysis, the rate of TCR association differed among HLA loci, with DRB1 alleles having the most associated TCRs and HLA-C alleles having the fewest. Approximately 16 rarely observed V segments, including chromosome 9 orphons, were excluded from the earlier analysis of several hundred of the donors because counts were too low. Immune exposure information for the cohort was limited to CMV serostatus. A further reported finding was that TCR beta sequences accurately predicted the HLA-A and HLA-B alleles for most subjects in the first cohort. A cluster of highly shared sequence variants was judged likely to represent a technical artifact of the sequencing pipeline. In both the original and validation cohorts, the classifier was reported to diagnose cytomegalovirus status with high specificity and sensitivity. In a later analysis, HLA-associated TCR beta chains showed more clonal expansion and lower generation probabilities than non-associated chains that were equally common. Several of the top co-occurrence clusters appeared to be linked to parvovirus B19, influenza, CMV and Epstein-Barr virus, according to a later analysis. A later analysis associated 16,951 TCR beta sequences with specific HLA alleles at a false discovery rate of 0.05. Linkage disequilibrium might explain the correlated functional status among segregating V segments, but an unknown experimental factor could not be ruled out. When HLA alleles, especially DR and DQ, strongly co-occurred, attributing TCR associations to individual alleles was difficult. Sequencing depth was assumed to be roughly uniform across donors in the presence/absence analyses, though that assumption may not hold. Because the 87-base-pair reads could not distinguish some IMGT-functional V segments, including TRBV6-2 and TRBV6-3, those segments were excluded. In vitro tests confirmed that a few of the cytomegalovirus-associated TCR beta chains recognize cytomegalovirus antigens.

Sequenced input: PBMCs. In this chain, TRBV21-1 is recombined with TRBJ1-2; TRBD1, the table's D call, lacks a check against the DNA. TRBV21-1 is a listed pseudogene. This sequence was found in a human donor in good health. This receptor has the CDR3 CASSKLVTRGTGELSCYGYTF. The DNA sequence follows: TGTGCCAGCAGCAAATTAGTGACGAGGGGGACAGGGGAGTTATCCTGCTATGGCTACACCTTC.